A single T cell receptor (beta chain) is shown here with its context. No antigen is known for it. The investigators reverse transcribed all of the isolated RNA, so they sequenced expressed TCRB transcripts. Method: immunoSEQ multiplex PCR; TCRdb's copy keeps in-frame clones and lacks some. The data show about 650,000 clones, around 12% seen once. The data stem from a study of beta chain features in type 1 diabetes. For the study at large: Examination of sorted cells across all samples involved about 99 million cells. Study-wide points: In every one of the four CD4+ subsets, TCRB CDR3s were moderately but significantly shorter in Type 1 diabetes patients.

V lost 1 base to trimming and J lost 4 bases, with 11 bases between them. The CDR3 is made up of 15 amino acids. The germline gives CDR1 MGHDK, CDR2 SYGVNS. Sample: naive CD4+ T cells from blood. This receptor was obtained from a man aged 25-40 years with type 1 diabetes. The rearrangement links TRBV25-1 to TRBJ2-4; D remains ambiguous. CDR3 in amino acids: CASSEWKGTKNIQYF. CDR3 sequence (DNA): TGTGCCAGCAGTGAATGGAAGGGAACTAAAAACATTCAGTACTTC.